The 27 T cell receptor beta chains listed next were all sequenced from one sample in a study of intratumoral heterogeneity in liver cancer. Using immunoSEQ multiplex PCR, the repertoire was profiled, and TCRdb retains in-frame clones only, with some absent. The sample contains 20,000 to 25,000 clones, roughly 73% of which appear only once. The material was tumor-adjacent normal tissue, obtained before any cancer treatment. The receptors shown here come from a woman aged 70-85 years with hepatocellular carcinoma.

This chain connects TRBV3-1 (or the pseudogene TRBV3-2) to TRBJ2-5, with D uncertain. There are 14 residues in the CDR3. The germline V gene has CDR1 LGHDT and CDR2 YNNKEL (reference sequence). The V end lost 0 bases, the J end lost 10 bases, and 15 bases lay between the germline ends. The CDR3, as DNA: TGTGCCAGCAGCCAAGACGACCTTCCTTGGGGCCAGTACTTC. Translating it yields CASSQDDLPWGQYF.

The sample holds a few counts of this clone. The chain joins TRBV19 to TRBJ1-2; maybe TRBD1 (6 bases). Trimming pared 6 bases from V and 4 bases from J, leaving 12 bases between. This CDR3 comprises 13 residues. Germline V gives CDR1 LNHDA, CDR2 SQIVND (reference sequence). The CDR3: CASSDRLLYGYTF. The CDR3 nucleotides read TGTGCCAGTAGCGACAGGTTGCTCTATGGCTACACCTTC.

This chain connects TRBV10-2 to TRBJ2-7, with D maybe TRBD1 (5 bases). CDR3 length equals 13 residues. Germline loops: CDR1 WSHSY, CDR2 SAAADI. V was pared by 3 bases and J by 2 bases, with 8 bases between. CDR3 in DNA: TGCGCCAGCAGTGATCAGGGAACCTACGAGCAGTACTTC. Translation: CASSDQGTYEQYF.

The CDR3 region is CASSWGLAGGIGELFF. In DNA form, the CDR3 reads TGCGCCAGCAGCTGGGGACTAGCGGGAGGAATCGGGGAGCTGTTTTTT. The chain combines TRBV5-1 with TRBJ2-2; TRBD2 matches at 15 bases. CDR3 size: 16 residues. Trimming at V came to 3 bases and at J to 7 bases, leaving 4 bases not matched to a gene. Germline V gene sequence: CDR1 SGHRS, CDR2 YFSETQ.

This clone showed up just a few times. CDR3 nucleotides: TGTGCCAGCAGCGCCGGGACAGGAATTACGGTCGAGCAGTACTTC. Amino acid sequence: CASSAGTGITVEQYF. J is TRBJ2-7 and V is TRBV2, with 8 bases aligning to TRBD1. CDR1 SNHLY and CDR2 FYNNEI come from the germline V gene. CDR3 length: 15 amino acids. V was clipped by 6 bases and J by 6 bases; unmatched bases: 13.

This clone was counted only a few times. The rearrangement joins TRBV2 to TRBJ1-2, with a tentative D call TRBD1 (5 bases). Trimming pared 2 bases from V and 8 bases from J, leaving 9 bases between. The V gene's germline CDR1 is SNHLY and CDR2 FYNNEI. This CDR3 spans 12 amino acids. CDR3 bases: TGTGCCAGCAGTGAACAGGGTTGGGGCTACACCTTC. It encodes CASSEQGWGYTF.

This clone came up once. The rearrangement joins TRBV6-5 to TRBJ2-3, with D tentatively TRBD2 (5 bases). V was pared by 2 bases and J by 0 bases, with 9 bases between. CDR1 MNHEY and CDR2 SVGAGI come from the germline V gene. The CDR3 covers 15 residues. The CDR3 nucleotides read TGTGCCAGCAGTTACAGCGGCCCTAGCACAGATACGCAGTATTTT. Amino acids: CASSYSGPSTDTQYF.

The chain couples TRBV4-1 to TRBJ2-2; D may correspond to TRBD1 or TRBD2 (6 bases each). Trimming removed 0 bases from V and 4 bases from J, with 21 bases in between. Germline V gives CDR1 MGHRA, CDR2 YSYEKL. This CDR3 has 19 amino acids. In DNA form, the CDR3 reads TGCGCCAGCAGCCAAGAAATGGGTGGAAGGGGGGCCGGCACCGGGGAGCTGTTTTTT. Its translation: CASSQEMGGRGAGTGELFF.

CDR3 in amino acids: CASRYGGAGANVLTF. The DNA of the CDR3 is TGTGCCAGCAGGTATGGGGGCGCCGGGGCCAACGTCCTGACTTTC. V usage is TRBV5-8 and J usage is TRBJ2-6, with a tentative D call TRBD1 (6 bases). Germline CDR1 is SGHTS and CDR2 is YDEGEE. V was trimmed by 5 bases and J by 4 bases, leaving 13 bases between them. The CDR3 consists of 15 residues.

The CDR3, as DNA: TGCGCCAGCAGCCTAGCGGGGGCGGGCACAGATACGCAGTATTTT. This gives the protein CASSLAGAGTDTQYF. This chain links TRBV5-1 with TRBJ2-3; TRBD2 agrees at 10 bases. J gave up 1 base and V 4 bases, and 3 bases lay outside the gene matches. CDR3 size: 15 residues. Germline loops: CDR1 SGHRS, CDR2 YFSETQ.

This chain joins TRBV6-5 and TRBJ1-2; no reliable D call. Germline CDR1 is MNHEY and CDR2 is SVGAGI. The CDR3 covers 14 residues. V gave up 7 bases and J gave up 0 bases, with 12 bases separating them. Here the CDR3 DNA reads TGTGCCAGCACCGACCGACTAGCTAACTATGGCTACACCTTC. This encodes CASTDRLANYGYTF.

The chain has TRBV28 and TRBJ1-5; weak D call: TRBD1 (5 bases). The V end lost 6 bases, the J end lost 0 bases, and 9 bases lay between the germline ends. The V gene's germline CDR1 is MDHEN and CDR2 SYDVKM. This CDR3 has 14 residues. CDR3 loop: CASRDINSNQPQHF. The DNA for the CDR3 is TGTGCCAGCAGGGACATTAATAGCAATCAGCCCCAGCATTTT.

J is TRBJ2-5 and V is TRBV29-1; TRBD2 is a possible D gene (6 bases). Trimming stripped 8 bases from V and 7 bases from J, with 23 bases between. The CDR3 consists of 14 residues. CDR1 and CDR2 from the germline V gene are SQVTM and ANQGSEA. For the CDR3, the DNA is TGCAGCTCAACCCCGGCGACTAGGACGGGGACCCAGTACTTC. Protein sequence: CSSTPATRTGTQYF.

J is TRBJ1-4 and V is TRBV29-1; maybe TRBD1 (5 bases). The CDR3 consists of 13 residues. With 6 bases removed from V and 3 bases from J, the gap between germline ends came to 11 bases. From germline, CDR1 is SQVTM and CDR2 ANQGSEA. The CDR3 loop reads CSVRRQSNEKLFF. CDR3 DNA sequence: TGCAGCGTCCGGAGACAGTCTAATGAAAAACTGTTTTTT.

The chain joins TRBV10-3 to TRBJ1-2; no definite D call. V lost 2 bases to trimming and J lost 0 bases, with 1 base between them. CDR3 length equals 12 residues. Germline loops: CDR1 ENHRY, CDR2 SYGVKD. The CDR3 region has the DNA TGTGCCATCAGTGAGACTAACTATGGCTACACCTTC. Its translation: CAISETNYGYTF.

This chain connects TRBV15 to TRBJ1-5; 8 bases fit TRBD1. The CDR3 totals 16 residues. Germline values: CDR1 LNHNV, CDR2 YYDKDF (reference sequence). The V gene end was trimmed by 2 bases and the J gene end by 6 bases; junction bases not matched to a gene: 9. CDR3 DNA sequence: TGTGCCACCAGCAGAAACAGGGGGACATTAGTTCAGCCCCAGCATTTT. Protein sequence: CATSRNRGTLVQPQHF.

The genes are TRBV30 and TRBJ2-1; TRBD2 might be the D (6 bases). Trimming removed 1 base at V and 1 base at J, with 38 bases between. Germline loops: CDR1 GTSNPN, CDR2 SVGIG (reference sequence). The CDR3 consists of 24 residues. This chain's CDR3 is CAWSEIPGLAVGTRSSVSYNEQFF. The DNA of the CDR3 is TGTGCCTGGAGTGAAATTCCGGGACTCGCTGTGGGTACTAGATCCAGTGTGTCCTACAATGAGCAGTTCTTC. Full variable domain (outside the CDR3, taken from reference TRBV30 and TRBJ2-1): SQTIHQWPATLVQPVGSPLSLECTVEGTSNPNLYWYRQAAGRGLQLLFYSVGIGQISSEVPQNLSASRPQDRQFILSSKKLLLSDSGFYLCAWSEIPGLAVGTRSSVSYNEQFFGPGTRLTVL.

The sample holds a few counts of this clone. The rearrangement links TRBV6-5 to TRBJ2-2, with TRBD1 identical over 7 bases. V gave up 5 bases and J gave up 4 bases; unmatched junction bases: 4. This CDR3 has 14 amino acids. Germline V gene lookup returns CDR1 MNHEY and CDR2 SVGAGI. The CDR3 bases are TGTGCCAGCAGTCAACGACAGGGCACCGGGGAGCTGTTTTTT. Encoded protein: CASSQRQGTGELFF.

The V call is TRBV28, the J call TRBJ1-6, with 8 bases that match TRBD1. J lost 4 bases, V lost 4 bases, and 0 bases had no gene match. The CDR3 length is 14 residues. Germline V gene data show CDR1 as MDHEN and CDR2 as SYDVKM. The CDR3 region has the DNA TGTGCCAGCAGTTGGACAGGGTATAATTCACCCCTCCACTTT. It encodes CASSWTGYNSPLHF.

The chain employs TRBV19 and TRBJ2-3, with TRBD2 matching over 11 bases. This CDR3 has 14 residues. V shed 9 bases, J shed 2 bases, and the junction held 4 bases outside the gene matches. CDR1 and CDR2 (germline): LNHDA, SQIVND (reference sequence). This chain's CDR3 is CASRLAGLTDTQYF. The DNA for the CDR3 is TGTGCCAGCCGACTAGCGGGGCTCACAGATACGCAGTATTTT. Based on the CDR3 plus reference TRBV19 and TRBJ2-3, the full variable domain is DGGITQSPKYLFRKEGQNVTLSCEQNLNHDAMYWYRQDPGQGLRLIYYSQIVNDFQKGDIAEGYSVSREKKESFPLTVTSAQKNPTAFYLCASRLAGLTDTQYFGPGTRLTVL.

The gene calls are TRBV7-3 and TRBJ2-5, with D possibly being TRBD1 (5 bases). The germline V gene has CDR1 SGHTA and CDR2 FQGTGA. The V end lost 5 bases, the J end lost 5 bases, and 12 bases lay between the germline ends. This CDR3 contains 13 residues. The CDR3 DNA sequence: TGTGCCAGCAGCCCAAACCCAGGGGAGACCCAGTACTTC. Amino acid sequence: CASSPNPGETQYF.

This clone is large in the sample. The chain couples TRBV19 to TRBJ1-1; D ambiguous. There are 15 residues in the CDR3. CDR1 is LNHDA, CDR2 SQIVND, per germline (reference sequence). V gave up 6 bases and J gave up 2 bases, with 16 bases separating them. The CDR3 is CASRLPGAGNTEAFF. CDR3 sequence (DNA): TGTGCCAGTAGACTCCCGGGCGCCGGAAACACTGAAGCTTTCTTT.

CDR3 loop: CAGAISDTQYF. The CDR3 DNA is TGTGCCGGCGCGATCTCAGATACGCAGTATTTT. This sequence joins TRBV2 and TRBJ2-3, with D uncertain. This CDR3 comprises 11 residues. The germline CDR1 and CDR2 sequences are SNHLY and FYNNEI. Trimming removed 11 bases at V and 4 bases at J, with 10 bases between.

J is TRBJ1-1 and V is TRBV7-3, with TRBD1 matching over 10 bases. The length of the CDR3 is 15 residues. Germline CDR1 reads SGHTA; CDR2 reads FQGTGA. J lost 1 base, V lost 2 bases, and 1 base had no gene match. CDR3 region: CASSLGTGANTEAFF. The CDR3 bases are TGTGCCAGCAGCTTAGGGACAGGGGCGAACACTGAAGCTTTCTTT.

The J gene is TRBJ1-5, the V gene TRBV19, with TRBD1 matching 11 bases. The junction had 9 bases not matched to a gene; V was cut back by 5 bases and J by 6 bases. The germline V gene encodes CDR1 LNHDA and CDR2 SQIVND (reference sequence). This CDR3 spans 16 amino acids. The chain's CDR3 is CASSYLGTGGSQPQHF. In nucleotides, the CDR3 is TGTGCCAGTAGTTATCTCGGGACAGGGGGAAGTCAGCCCCAGCATTTT.

This rearrangement joins TRBV7-9 to TRBJ2-7; 9 bases line up with TRBD2. The J segment lost 2 bases and the V segment lost 1 base, leaving 6 bases of the junction unmatched. The CDR3 has 16 residues. Germline values: CDR1 SEHNR, CDR2 FQNEAQ (reference sequence). The CDR3 DNA reads TGTGCCAGCAGCTTAGTCCGCGGGAGGGCCCCCTACGAGCAGTACTTC. Translating gives CASSLVRGRAPYEQYF.

The J gene is TRBJ2-7, the V gene TRBV30; D is possibly TRBD1 (5 bases). V was clipped by 1 base and J by 5 bases, with 12 bases between them. This CDR3 is built from 13 residues. Germline V lookup: CDR1 GTSNPN, CDR2 SVGIG (reference sequence). The CDR3 here is CAWSAGRVHEQYF. CDR3 in DNA: TGTGCCTGGAGTGCGGGCAGGGTCCACGAGCAGTACTTC.